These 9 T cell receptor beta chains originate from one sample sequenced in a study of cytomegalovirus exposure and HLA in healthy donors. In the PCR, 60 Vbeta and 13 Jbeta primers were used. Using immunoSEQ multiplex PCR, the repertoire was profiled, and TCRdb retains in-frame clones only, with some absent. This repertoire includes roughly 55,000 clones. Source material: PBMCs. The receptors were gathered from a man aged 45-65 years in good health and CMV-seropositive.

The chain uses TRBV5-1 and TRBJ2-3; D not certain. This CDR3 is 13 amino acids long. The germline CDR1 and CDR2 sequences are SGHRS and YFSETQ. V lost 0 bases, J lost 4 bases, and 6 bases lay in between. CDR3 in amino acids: CASSLGQADTQYF. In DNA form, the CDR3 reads TGCGCCAGCAGCTTGGGGCAGGCAGATACGCAGTATTTT.

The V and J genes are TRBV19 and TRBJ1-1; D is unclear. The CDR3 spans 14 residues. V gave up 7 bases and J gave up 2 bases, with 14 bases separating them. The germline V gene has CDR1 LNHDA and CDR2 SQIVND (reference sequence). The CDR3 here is CASTEDRLNTEAFF. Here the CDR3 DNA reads TGTGCCAGTACGGAGGACCGGTTAAACACTGAAGCTTTCTTT.

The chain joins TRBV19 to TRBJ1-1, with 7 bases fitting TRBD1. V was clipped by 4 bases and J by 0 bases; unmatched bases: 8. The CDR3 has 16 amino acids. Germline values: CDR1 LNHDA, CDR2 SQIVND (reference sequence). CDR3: CASSTRQGWLNTEAFF. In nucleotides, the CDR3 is TGTGCCAGTAGTACCCGACAGGGATGGCTGAACACTGAAGCTTTCTTT.

CDR3 nucleotide sequence: TGTGCCAGCAGCTTTTCCGGGACACCGAACACTGAAGCTTTCTTT. It is translated as CASSFSGTPNTEAFF. V gene TRBV7-9 combines with J gene TRBJ1-1; a weak D match, TRBD1 (6 bases). Germline-derived CDR1 and CDR2 are SEHNR and FQNEAQ (reference sequence). The CDR3 covers 15 residues. Trimming left V 3 bases short and J 1 base short, with 12 bases between.

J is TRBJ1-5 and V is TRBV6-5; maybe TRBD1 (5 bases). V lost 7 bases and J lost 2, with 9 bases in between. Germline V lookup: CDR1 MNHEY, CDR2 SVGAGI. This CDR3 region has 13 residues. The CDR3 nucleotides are TGTGCCAGCAAGCAGGGCGGCAATCAGCCCCAGCATTTT. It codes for CASKQGGNQPQHF.

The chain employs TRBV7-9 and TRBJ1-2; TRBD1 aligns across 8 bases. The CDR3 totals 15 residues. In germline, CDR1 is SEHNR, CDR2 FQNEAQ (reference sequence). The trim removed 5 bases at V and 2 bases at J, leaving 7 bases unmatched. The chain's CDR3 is CASSNQGARNYGYTF. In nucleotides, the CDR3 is TGTGCCAGCAGCAACCAGGGGGCGAGGAACTATGGCTACACCTTC.

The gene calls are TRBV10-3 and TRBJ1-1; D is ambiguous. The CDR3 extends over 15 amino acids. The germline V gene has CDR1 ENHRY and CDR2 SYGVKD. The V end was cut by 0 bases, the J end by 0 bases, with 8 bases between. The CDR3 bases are TGTGCCATCAGTGAGTCAGAGGGAATGAACACTGAAGCTTTCTTT. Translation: CAISESEGMNTEAFF.

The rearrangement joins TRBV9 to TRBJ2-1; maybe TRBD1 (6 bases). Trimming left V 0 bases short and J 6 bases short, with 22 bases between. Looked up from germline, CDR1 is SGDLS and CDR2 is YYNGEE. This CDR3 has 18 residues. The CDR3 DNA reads TGTGCCAGCAGCGTAGAAGCGTGGCCACAGGGTGTTGGCAATGAGCAGTTCTTC. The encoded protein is CASSVEAWPQGVGNEQFF.

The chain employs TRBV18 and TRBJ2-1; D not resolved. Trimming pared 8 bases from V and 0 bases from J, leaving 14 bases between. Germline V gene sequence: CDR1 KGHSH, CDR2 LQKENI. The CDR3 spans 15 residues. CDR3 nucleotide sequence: TGTGCCAGCCATGGCATGGCTGCCTCCTACAATGAGCAGTTCTTC. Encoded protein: CASHGMAASYNEQFF.